The 22 T cell receptor beta chains below all came from one sample that was sequenced in a study of OX40 agonist ivuxolimab in advanced cancers. Receptor libraries were prepared by the immunoSEQ multiplex PCR assay. TCRdb limited this immuneACCESS table to in-frame rearrangements with V and J called. A share of clones is missing; checked studies link under half to unresolved V genes, and the rest is unexplained. In this sample the table shows about 77,000 clones, around 94% of which occur a single time. Around 20% of the sample goes to the ten largest clones. This sample comprised CD4+ or CD8+ T cells sorted from blood, obtained in a trial of the OX40 agonist ivuxolimab. These receptors were collected from an adult with an advanced solid tumor such as melanoma, head and neck, liver or kidney cancer.

J is TRBJ2-7 and V is TRBV4-2; D possibly matches TRBD1 or TRBD2 (5 bases each). Germline CDR1 LGHNA, CDR2 YNFKEQ. CDR3 length equals 12 residues. V dropped 6 bases and J dropped 3 bases, with 9 bases sitting between them. CDR3: CASRAGSYEQYF. CDR3 nucleotide sequence: TGTGCCAGCAGGGCAGGGAGCTACGAGCAGTACTTC.

The chain couples TRBV6-5 to TRBJ2-7; 7 nucleotides line up with TRBD1. This CDR3 has 14 amino acids. Per germline, CDR1 MNHEY and CDR2 SVGAGI. The trim removed 6 bases at V and 0 bases at J, leaving 5 bases unmatched. The CDR3 coding sequence is TGTGCCAGCAGGAACAGGGGTTCCTCCTACGAGCAGTACTTC. The encoded protein is CASRNRGSSYEQYF.

The genes are TRBV4-3 and TRBJ2-7; D perhaps matches TRBD1 (6 bases). Germline V lookup: CDR1 LGHNA, CDR2 YSLEER. CDR3 size: 14 residues. With 3 bases removed from V and 4 bases from J, the gap between germline ends came to 13 bases. CDR3 bases: TGCGCCAGCAGCCAGGGGGCTACTAGTTACGAGCAGTACTTC. Encoded protein: CASSQGATSYEQYF.

This clone has just one count. CDR3 nucleotides: TGTGCCAGCAGTTTAATGGCCCCGGGACTAGCGGCGGTACCCTACGAGCAGTACTTC. It codes for CASSLMAPGLAAVPYEQYF. The chain employs TRBV27 and TRBJ2-7, with 11 nucleotides matching TRBD2. The CDR3 covers 19 residues. V shed 2 bases and J 2 bases; nucleotides not matched to a gene: 14. The germline CDR1 and CDR2 sequences are MNHEY and SMNVEV (reference sequence).

The chain combines TRBV9 with TRBJ2-1, with 10 bases matching TRBD2. Germline trimming cut 3 bases from V and 8 bases from J; bases unmatched to any gene: 2. Germline CDR1 reads SGDLS; CDR2 reads YYNGEE. CDR3 length: 13 residues. The DNA of the CDR3 is TGTGCCAGCAGCGATGGGACTAGCGATGAGCAGTTCTTC. It translates to CASSDGTSDEQFF. Combining the CDR3 with reference TRBV9 and TRBJ2-1 gives the whole variable domain DSGVTQTPKHLITATGQRVTLRCSPRSGDLSVYWYQQSLDQGLQFLIQYYNGEERAKGNILERFSAQQFPDLHSELNLSSLELGDSALYFCASSDGTSDEQFFGPGTRLTVL.

V usage is TRBV6-5 and J usage is TRBJ1-2; 10 bases line up with TRBD1. The CDR3 consists of 14 residues. V lost 5 bases, J lost 6 bases, and 6 bases stayed unmatched. The V gene's germline CDR1 is MNHEY and CDR2 SVGAGI. CDR3 in DNA: TGTGCCAGCAGTCGCACCGGGACAGGGGATGGCTACACCTTC. Residues: CASSRTGTGDGYTF.

This clone was picked up a small number of times. The chain is built from TRBV7-9 and TRBJ2-7; 10 nucleotides agree with TRBD1. The germline V gene has CDR1 SEHNR and CDR2 FQNEAQ (reference sequence). V shed 0 bases and J 0 bases; nucleotides not matched to a gene: 8. The CDR3 runs 18 residues. The chain's CDR3 is CASSLAGGQGKSSYEQYF. In DNA form, the CDR3 reads TGTGCCAGCAGCTTAGCCGGGGGACAGGGGAAAAGCTCCTACGAGCAGTACTTC.

In the case of this clone: The same CDR3 also results from other DNA sequences found in this sample. The chain recombines TRBV9 with TRBJ1-2; D is undetermined. The CDR3 covers 14 residues. Trimming removed 0 bases at V and 1 base at J, with 7 bases between. Looked up from germline, CDR1 is SGDLS and CDR2 is YYNGEE. The CDR3 DNA is TGTGCCAGCAGCGTAGGGGGAGGTAACTATGGCTACACCTTC. This encodes CASSVGGGNYGYTF.

The rearrangement links TRBV27 to TRBJ1-2; D is unresolved. The CDR3 extends over 13 amino acids. The germline V gene has CDR1 MNHEY and CDR2 SMNVEV (reference sequence). V gave up 8 bases and J gave up 4 bases, with 14 bases separating them. The CDR3 loop is CASGGGSGYGYTF. For the CDR3, the DNA is TGTGCCAGCGGAGGAGGGTCCGGCTATGGCTACACCTTC.

The chain carries TRBV11-2 and TRBJ2-7, with 7 bases lining up with TRBD1. The length of the CDR3 is 13 residues. With 1 base clipped from V and 7 bases from J, the junction kept 4 bases outside the gene matches. Germline V gene lookup returns CDR1 SGHAT and CDR2 FQNNGV. The CDR3 loop reads CASSLATGQEQYF. DNA for the CDR3: TGTGCCAGCAGCTTAGCGACAGGGCAAGAGCAGTACTTC.

The table lists this clone with a count of one. V and J are TRBV7-3 and TRBJ1-3; D might be TRBD1 (6 bases). Germline-derived CDR1 and CDR2 are SGHTA and FQGTGA. This CDR3 comprises 13 residues. The V gene lost 4 bases and the J gene lost 8 bases, with 12 bases spanning the gap. The CDR3 nucleotides are TGTGCCAGCAGCTACGCGGGGGCGGACACCATATATTTT. The encoded protein is CASSYAGADTIYF.

This chain uses TRBV4-3 with TRBJ1-2, with D tentatively TRBD1 (5 bases). V lost 2 bases, J lost 7 bases, and 11 bases lay in between. There are 13 residues in the CDR3. Germline-derived CDR1 and CDR2 are LGHNA and YSLEER. In DNA, the CDR3 is TGCGCCAGCAGCCAAAGGGGTTCGGTTGGCTACACCTTC. Encoded protein: CASSQRGSVGYTF.

The CDR3 sequence is CASSLTGTGLNIQYF. In DNA, the CDR3 is TGCGCCAGCAGCTTAACCGGGACAGGGTTAAACATTCAGTACTTC. The chain carries TRBV5-1 and TRBJ2-4; 9 nucleotides match TRBD1. V lost 2 bases to trimming and J lost 6 bases; unmatched junction nucleotides: 6. The CDR3 spans 15 residues. Germline V gives CDR1 SGHRS, CDR2 YFSETQ.

The rearrangement joins TRBV18 to TRBJ2-7; the D is unclear. V lost 11 bases, J lost 3 bases, and 14 bases lay in between. This CDR3 region has 12 residues. Germline V gene data show CDR1 as KGHSH and CDR2 as LQKENI. The DNA for the CDR3 is TGTGCCTCTCGCGACCCACGCTACGAGCAGTACTTC. This sequence encodes CASRDPRYEQYF.

The rearrangement links TRBV27 to TRBJ2-6, with D unclear. Trimming left V 5 bases short and J 5 bases short, with 22 bases between. Germline-derived CDR1 and CDR2 are MNHEY and SMNVEV (reference sequence). This CDR3 has 18 amino acids. The DNA for the CDR3 is TGTGCCAGCAGTAAATGGTGCTGGCTACAAAGTCGGGCCAACGTCCTGACTTTC. Translation gives CASSKWCWLQSRANVLTF.

The J gene is TRBJ1-4, the V gene TRBV19; D is uncertain. The CDR3 is 14 residues long. V was pared by 3 bases and J by 4 bases, with 9 bases between. Germline-derived CDR1 and CDR2 are LNHDA and SQIVND (reference sequence). The CDR3 DNA reads as TGTGCCAGTAGTATGGGCGCCCTTAATGAAAAACTGTTTTTT. Translating gives CASSMGALNEKLFF. Combining the CDR3 with reference TRBV19 and TRBJ1-4 gives the whole variable domain DGGITQSPKYLFRKEGQNVTLSCEQNLNHDAMYWYRQDPGQGLRLIYYSQIVNDFQKGDIAEGYSVSREKKESFPLTVTSAQKNPTAFYLCASSMGALNEKLFFGSGTQLSVL.

This chain uses TRBV16 with TRBJ1-5; D might be TRBD1 (5 bases). This CDR3 contains 15 residues. The V end lost 1 base, the J end lost 3 bases, and 10 bases lay between the germline ends. Germline V CDR1 and CDR2: KGHSY, FQNENV. The CDR3 loop is CASSQWDGLNQPQHF. In DNA form, the CDR3 reads TGTGCCAGCAGCCAATGGGACGGACTCAATCAGCCCCAGCATTTT.

J is TRBJ1-5 and V is TRBV19; D unclear. Germline CDR1 and CDR2: LNHDA and SQIVND (reference sequence). V was clipped by 2 bases and J by 2 bases, with 13 bases between them. This CDR3 region has 16 residues. The CDR3 sequence is CASSIRARDGNQPQHF. The CDR3 DNA follows: TGTGCCAGTAGTATAAGGGCAAGGGATGGCAATCAGCCCCAGCATTTT.

CDR3 region: CASSLQGDSSGNTIYF. The CDR3 DNA sequence: TGTGCCAGCAGCCTACAGGGGGACAGCTCTGGAAACACCATATATTTT. V and J are TRBV7-9 and TRBJ1-3; TRBD1 matches at 8 bases. The CDR3 runs 16 residues. V shed 5 bases, J shed 0 bases, and the junction held 6 bases outside the gene matches. In germline, CDR1 is SEHNR, CDR2 FQNEAQ (reference sequence).

V gene TRBV11-3 combines with J gene TRBJ2-3; D is possibly TRBD2 (5 bases). CDR1 is SGHNT, CDR2 YENEEA, per germline. V lost 5 bases to trimming and J lost 0 bases, with 18 bases between them. The CDR3 has 17 residues. The CDR3 DNA sequence: TGTGCCAGCAGCCGAGGGCTAAGACATACTAGCACAGATACGCAGTATTTT. Its protein is CASSRGLRHTSTDTQYF.

In DNA form, the CDR3 reads TGTGCCAGCAGCCTGACTAGCGGATTTTACAATGAGCAGTTCTTC. This encodes CASSLTSGFYNEQFF. The V and J genes are TRBV7-8 and TRBJ2-1, with TRBD2 matching 9 bases. CDR1 and CDR2 (germline): SGHVS, FQNEAQ. Losses at the gene ends were 5 bases for V and 4 bases for J; bases not matched to a gene: 6. The CDR3 runs to 15 residues.

The V gene is TRBV29-1, the J gene TRBJ2-1; D remains unclear. Trimming cost V 6 bases and J 0 bases, with 15 bases left between them. The CDR3 is 15 residues long. CDR1 and CDR2 (germline): SQVTM, ANQGSEA. The CDR3 protein is CSVQTIASSYNEQFF. The CDR3 bases are TGCAGCGTGCAGACAATTGCGAGCTCCTACAATGAGCAGTTCTTC.